These 13 T cell receptor beta chains were sequenced from one sample in a study of T cell changes during pregnancy in multiple sclerosis. Sequenced by immunoSEQ multiplex PCR; TCRdb stores in-frame clones only, minus some. This table has approximately 33,000 clones, 85% to 90% appearing once. Source: CD4+ T cells from peripheral blood mononuclear cells, taken in the first trimester of pregnancy. The receptors come from a female donor in good health, enrolled as a control in a pregnancy study.

V gene TRBV13 combines with J gene TRBJ1-4; maybe TRBD1 (6 bases). The CDR3 extends over 12 amino acids. Germline V gene data show CDR1 as PRHDT and CDR2 as FYEKMQ (reference sequence). V lost 8 bases, J lost 4 bases, and 8 bases lay in between. In DNA, the CDR3 is TGTGCCAGCGGACAGATTAATGAAAAACTGTTTTTT. Its translation: CASGQINEKLFF.

The count of this clone is one. The J gene is TRBJ2-3, the V gene TRBV7-2, with D uncertain. The germline V and J ends were trimmed by 2 bases and 4 bases, with 7 bases remaining between them. The CDR3 consists of 13 residues. CDR1 is SGHTA and CDR2 is FQGNSA in the germline V gene. CDR3 loop: CASSLSVSDTQYF. CDR3 DNA: TGTGCCAGCAGCTTATCTGTTTCAGATACGCAGTATTTT.

This clone was counted between two and nine times. V is TRBV2 and J is TRBJ1-5; TRBD1 matches at 7 bases. The CDR3 is made up of 15 amino acids. CDR1 and CDR2 from the germline V gene are SNHLY and FYNNEI. V trimming: 3 bases; J trimming: 10 bases; junction bases outside the gene matches: 12. CDR3 sequence reads: CASSEGRGMVGPQHF. The CDR3 coding sequence is TGTGCCAGCAGTGAGGGCAGGGGGATGGTTGGTCCCCAGCATTTT.

V usage is TRBV28 and J usage is TRBJ1-2; D remains unclear. V was shortened by 2 bases and J by 8 bases, with 9 bases between the two germline ends. CDR3 size: 12 residues. Germline CDR1 MDHEN, CDR2 SYDVKM. CDR3 sequence reads: CASSLLSLGYTF. The CDR3, as DNA: TGTGCCAGCAGTTTACTAAGTTTAGGCTACACCTTC.

The chain links TRBV5-1 to TRBJ2-1; 11 positions agree with TRBD1. The trim removed 3 bases at V and 0 bases at J, leaving 2 bases unmatched. The CDR3 runs 16 residues. Germline CDR1 is SGHRS and CDR2 is YFSETQ. CDR3 sequence reads: CASSSGTGGSYNEQFF. CDR3 in DNA: TGCGCCAGCAGCTCCGGGACAGGGGGCTCCTACAATGAGCAGTTCTTC.

This sequence joins TRBV19 and TRBJ1-6; 7 nucleotides agree with TRBD1. Germline V gene lookup returns CDR1 LNHDA and CDR2 SQIVND (reference sequence). The CDR3 sequence is 14 residues long. With V trimmed by 4 bases and J by 11 bases, 8 bases remained unmatched. Here the CDR3 reads CASSSAGTETPLHF. In DNA, the CDR3 is TGTGCCAGTAGTAGTGCCGGGACAGAAACACCCCTCCACTTT.

This chain joins TRBV4-3 and TRBJ1-2; no definite D call. CDR1 and CDR2 from the germline V gene are LGHNA and YSLEER. The ends were cut back, 1 base at V and 4 bases at J, with 10 bases in the middle. This CDR3 contains 14 residues. CDR3 loop: CASSQAIPPYGYTF. The CDR3 DNA follows: TGCGCCAGCAGCCAAGCTATTCCCCCCTATGGCTACACCTTC.

By share, this clone ranks as medium-sized. The chain employs TRBV7-2 and TRBJ1-1; the D is unclear. V lost 7 bases, J lost 1 base, and 10 bases lay in between. Germline assignment: CDR1 SGHTA and CDR2 FQGNSA. This CDR3 region has 13 residues. CDR3 loop: CASIGYRNTEAFF. The CDR3 nucleotides read TGTGCCAGCATAGGCTACAGGAACACTGAAGCTTTCTTT.

The V call is TRBV9, the J call TRBJ1-1, with D hard to call. The germline V and J ends were trimmed by 4 bases and 2 bases, with 6 bases remaining between them. This CDR3 contains 12 residues. Germline-derived CDR1 and CDR2 are SGDLS and YYNGEE. The CDR3 protein is CASSPVNTEAFF. CDR3 in DNA: TGTGCCAGCAGCCCGGTAAACACTGAAGCTTTCTTT. The entire variable domain, with the rest obtained from reference TRBV9 and TRBJ1-1, is as follows: DSGVTQTPKHLITATGQRVTLRCSPRSGDLSVYWYQQSLDQGLQFLIQYYNGEERAKGNILERFSAQQFPDLHSELNLSSLELGDSALYFCASSPVNTEAFFGQGTRLTVV.

J is TRBJ2-2 and V is TRBV4-3; D unresolved. Trimming removed 0 bases at V and 1 base at J, with 3 bases between. This CDR3 is 14 amino acids long. Germline CDR1 is LGHNA and CDR2 is YSLEER. CDR3 DNA: TGCGCCAGCAGCCAAGATAGGAACACCGGGGAGCTGTTTTTT. Amino acid sequence: CASSQDRNTGELFF.

This sequence joins TRBV7-2 and TRBJ2-2, with TRBD1 matching over 7 bases. The CDR3 consists of 14 residues. The trim removed 6 bases at V and 5 bases at J, leaving 6 bases unmatched. The germline V gene encodes CDR1 SGHTA and CDR2 FQGNSA. CDR3 residues: CASRTGDRTGELFF. CDR3 nucleotides: TGTGCCAGCAGAACTGGGGACAGAACCGGGGAGCTGTTTTTT.

V is TRBV27 and J is TRBJ1-2, with 10 positions matching TRBD1. This CDR3 spans 15 amino acids. CDR1 is MNHEY and CDR2 is SMNVEV in the germline V gene (reference sequence). The ends lost 4 bases at V and 5 bases at J; junction bases unmatched: 7. DNA of the CDR3: TGTGCCAGCAGTTCCCCCCGGACAGGGGGGTATGGCTACACCTTC. It codes for CASSSPRTGGYGYTF.

This clone was seen more than once but under ten times. The J gene is TRBJ1-6, the V gene TRBV4-3; 7 bases line up with TRBD1. V was pared by 0 bases and J by 7 bases, with 6 bases of the junction left unmatched. From germline, CDR1 is LGHNA and CDR2 YSLEER. The CDR3 covers 16 residues. This CDR3 reads CASSQEATGHNSPLHF. CDR3 sequence (DNA): TGCGCCAGCAGCCAAGAAGCGACAGGGCACAATTCACCCCTCCACTTT.